This T cell receptor beta chain is drawn from a study of OX40 agonist ivuxolimab in advanced cancers. Study-level background: The patients' treatment was ivuxolimab, an agonistic anti-OX40 (CD134) antibody. Study outcomes and limitations: Some of the nonresponding patients also showed low levels of normalized T-cell clonal expansion.

Assay: immunoSEQ multiplex PCR; the TCRdb copy retains only in-frame clones and omits some. The sample shows around 100,000 clones, 70% to 90% of them seen only once. Regarding this clone: The target antigen is unknown.

Germline assignment: CDR1 SGHTA and CDR2 FQGTGA. The CDR3 length is 14 residues. Trimming stripped 5 bases from V and 1 base from J, with 9 bases between. Patients were ruled out by autoimmune disease history or systemic immunosuppression. The receptor's source is an adult with an advanced solid tumor such as melanoma, head and neck, liver or kidney cancer. The chain links TRBV7-3 to TRBJ1-5, with D hard to call. The specimen was CD4+ or CD8+ T cells sorted from blood, collected in a trial of the OX40 agonist ivuxolimab. CDR3 DNA sequence: TGTGCCAGCAGCCAGGCTGGGAGCAATCAGCCCCAGCATTTT. It yields the protein CASSQAGSNQPQHF.